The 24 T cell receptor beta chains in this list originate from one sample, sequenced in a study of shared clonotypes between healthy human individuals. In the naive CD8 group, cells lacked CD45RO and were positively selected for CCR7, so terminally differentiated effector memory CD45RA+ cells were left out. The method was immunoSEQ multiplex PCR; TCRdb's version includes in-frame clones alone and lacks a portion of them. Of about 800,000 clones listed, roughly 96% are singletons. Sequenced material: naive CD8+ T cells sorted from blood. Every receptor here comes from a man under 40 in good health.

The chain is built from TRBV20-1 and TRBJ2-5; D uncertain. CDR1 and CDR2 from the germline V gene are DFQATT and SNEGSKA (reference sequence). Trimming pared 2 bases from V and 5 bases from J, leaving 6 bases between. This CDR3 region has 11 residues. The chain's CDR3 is CSARRRETQYF. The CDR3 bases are TGCAGTGCTAGAAGGCGGGAGACCCAGTACTTC.

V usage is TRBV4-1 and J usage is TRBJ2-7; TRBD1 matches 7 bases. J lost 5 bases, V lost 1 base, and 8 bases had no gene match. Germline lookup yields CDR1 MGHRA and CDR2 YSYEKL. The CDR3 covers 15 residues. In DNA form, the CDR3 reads TGCGCCAGCAGCCAAGTGATAAGTCAGGGGGACGAGCAGTACTTC. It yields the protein CASSQVISQGDEQYF.

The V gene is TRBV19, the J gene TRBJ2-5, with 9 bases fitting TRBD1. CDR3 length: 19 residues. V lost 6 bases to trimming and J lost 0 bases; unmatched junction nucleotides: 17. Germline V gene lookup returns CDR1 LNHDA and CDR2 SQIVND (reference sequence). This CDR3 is CASSPERGTGNTYQETQYF. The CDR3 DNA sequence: TGTGCCAGTAGCCCCGAGAGGGGGACAGGGAACACATACCAAGAGACCCAGTACTTC.

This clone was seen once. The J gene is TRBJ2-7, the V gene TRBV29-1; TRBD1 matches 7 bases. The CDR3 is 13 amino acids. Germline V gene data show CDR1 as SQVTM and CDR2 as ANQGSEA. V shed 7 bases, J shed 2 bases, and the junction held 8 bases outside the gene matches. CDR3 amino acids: CSAQGDRAYEQYF. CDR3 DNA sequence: TGCAGCGCCCAAGGTGACAGGGCCTACGAGCAGTACTTC.

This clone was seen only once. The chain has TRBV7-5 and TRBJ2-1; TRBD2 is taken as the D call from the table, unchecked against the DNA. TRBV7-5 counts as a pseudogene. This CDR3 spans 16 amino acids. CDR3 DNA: TGTGTCAGAAGCCTCCCAGCGGGAGGTGGATTGGATGAGCAGTTCTTC. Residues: CVRSLPAGGGLDEQFF.

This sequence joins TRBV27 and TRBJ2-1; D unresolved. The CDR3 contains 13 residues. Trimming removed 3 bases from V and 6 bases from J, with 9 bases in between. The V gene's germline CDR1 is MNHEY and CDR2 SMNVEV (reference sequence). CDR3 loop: CASSLGKFNEQFF. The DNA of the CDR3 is TGTGCCAGCAGTTTGGGAAAATTCAATGAGCAGTTCTTC.

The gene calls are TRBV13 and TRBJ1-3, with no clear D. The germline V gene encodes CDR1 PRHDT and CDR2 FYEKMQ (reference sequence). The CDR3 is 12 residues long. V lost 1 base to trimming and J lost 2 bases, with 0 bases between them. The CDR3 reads CASSLAGNTIYF. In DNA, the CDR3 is TGTGCCAGCAGCTTAGCTGGAAACACCATATATTTT.

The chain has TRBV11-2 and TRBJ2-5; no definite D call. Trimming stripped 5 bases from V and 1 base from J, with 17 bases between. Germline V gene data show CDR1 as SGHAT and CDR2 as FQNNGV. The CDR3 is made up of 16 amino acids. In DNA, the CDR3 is TGTGCCAGCAGCACGAGCCTGGAGTCGGCCCAAGAGACCCAGTACTTC. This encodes CASSTSLESAQETQYF.

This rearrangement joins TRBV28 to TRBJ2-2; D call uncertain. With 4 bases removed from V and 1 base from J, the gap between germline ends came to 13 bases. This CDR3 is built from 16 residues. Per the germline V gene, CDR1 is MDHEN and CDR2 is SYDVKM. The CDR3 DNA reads TGTGCCAGCAGTTCCTGGGGTCCCTGGAACACCGGGGAGCTGTTTTTT. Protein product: CASSSWGPWNTGELFF.

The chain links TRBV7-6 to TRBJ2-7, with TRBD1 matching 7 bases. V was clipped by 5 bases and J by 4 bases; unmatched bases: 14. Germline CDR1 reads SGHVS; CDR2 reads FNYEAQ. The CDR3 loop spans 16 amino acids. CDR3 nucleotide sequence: TGTGCCAGCAGCCCAAGGGTGGAACAGGGGCCATACGAGCAGTACTTC. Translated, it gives CASSPRVEQGPYEQYF. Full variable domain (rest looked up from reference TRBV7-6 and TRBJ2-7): GAGVSQSPRYKVTKRGQDVALRCDPISGHVSLYWYRQALGQGPEFLTYFNYEAQQDKSGLPNDRFSAERPEGSISTLTIQRTEQRDSAMYRCASSPRVEQGPYEQYFGPGTRLTVT.

DNA of the CDR3: TGTGCCAGCAGCCCGATTGGACAGGGTTCACAGGGAGGGCAGTTCTTC. Translation: CASSPIGQGSQGGQFF. V and J are TRBV7-9 and TRBJ2-1, with 8 bases aligning to TRBD1. Germline V lookup: CDR1 SEHNR, CDR2 FQNEAQ (reference sequence). The V segment lost 5 bases and the J segment 12 bases; nucleotides outside the gene matches: 18. CDR3 length: 16 residues.

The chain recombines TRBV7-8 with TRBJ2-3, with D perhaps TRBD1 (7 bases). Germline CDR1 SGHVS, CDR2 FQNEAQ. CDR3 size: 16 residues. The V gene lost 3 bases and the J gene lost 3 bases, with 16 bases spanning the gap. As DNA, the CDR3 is TGTGCCAGCAGCTTGGATCGGCAGGGGGGAACAGATACGCAGTATTTT. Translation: CASSLDRQGGTDTQYF.

Here the CDR3 DNA reads TGTGCCAGCAGCTTAGTGTCCAAGCACACCGGGGAGCTGTTTTTT. It codes for CASSLVSKHTGELFF. The chain recombines TRBV11-2 with TRBJ2-2; D is undetermined. The germline gives CDR1 SGHAT, CDR2 FQNNGV. CDR3 size: 15 residues. V dropped 1 base and J dropped 3 bases, with 9 bases sitting between them.

CDR3 sequence (DNA): TGCAGCGCAGGACAGAGGAACACCGGGGAGCTGTTTTTT. This sequence encodes CSAGQRNTGELFF. This sequence joins TRBV29-1 and TRBJ2-2; D might be TRBD1 (6 bases). Trimming pared 7 bases from V and 1 base from J, leaving 10 bases between. Germline CDR1 and CDR2: SQVTM and ANQGSEA. This CDR3 comprises 13 residues.

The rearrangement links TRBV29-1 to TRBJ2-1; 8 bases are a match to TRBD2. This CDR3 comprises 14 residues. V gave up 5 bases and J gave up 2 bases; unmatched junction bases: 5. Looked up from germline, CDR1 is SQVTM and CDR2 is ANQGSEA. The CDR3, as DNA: TGCAGCGTTTCGGGAGCGGGAGCCTACAATGAGCAGTTCTTC. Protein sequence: CSVSGAGAYNEQFF.

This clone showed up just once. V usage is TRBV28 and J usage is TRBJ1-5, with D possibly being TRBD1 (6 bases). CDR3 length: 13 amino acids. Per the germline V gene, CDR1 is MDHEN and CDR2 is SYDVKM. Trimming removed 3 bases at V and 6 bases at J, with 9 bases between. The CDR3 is CASSFKGVQPQHF. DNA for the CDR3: TGTGCCAGCAGTTTCAAGGGGGTTCAGCCCCAGCATTTT. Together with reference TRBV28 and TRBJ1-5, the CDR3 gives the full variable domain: DVKVTQSSRYLVKRTGEKVFLECVQDMDHENMFWYRQDPGLGLRLIYFSYDVKMKEKGDIPEGYSVSREKKERFSLILESASTNQTSMYLCASSFKGVQPQHFGDGTRLSIL.

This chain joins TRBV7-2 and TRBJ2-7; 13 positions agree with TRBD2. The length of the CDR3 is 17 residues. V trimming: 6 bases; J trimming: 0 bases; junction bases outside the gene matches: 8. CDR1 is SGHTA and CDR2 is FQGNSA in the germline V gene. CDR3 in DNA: TGTGCCAGCAGTTCATGGACTAGCGGGAGCCTCTCCTACGAGCAGTACTTC. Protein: CASSSWTSGSLSYEQYF.

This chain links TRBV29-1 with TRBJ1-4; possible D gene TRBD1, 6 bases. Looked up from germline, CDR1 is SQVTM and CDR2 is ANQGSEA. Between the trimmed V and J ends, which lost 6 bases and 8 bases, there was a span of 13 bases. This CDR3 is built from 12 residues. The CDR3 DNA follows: TGCAGCGTCGAGGGGGTCGGGGAAAAACTGTTTTTT. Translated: CSVEGVGEKLFF. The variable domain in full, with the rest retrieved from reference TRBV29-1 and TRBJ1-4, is SAVISQKPSRDICQRGTSLTIQCQVDSQVTMMFWYRQQPGQSLTLIATANQGSEATYESGFVIDKFPISRPNLTFSTLTVSNMSPEDSSIYLCSVEGVGEKLFFGSGTQLSVL.

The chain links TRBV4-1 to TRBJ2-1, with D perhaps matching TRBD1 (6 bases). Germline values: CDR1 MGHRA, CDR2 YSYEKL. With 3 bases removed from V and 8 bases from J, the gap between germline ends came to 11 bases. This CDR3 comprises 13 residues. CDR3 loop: CASSQAGADEQFF. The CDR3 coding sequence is TGCGCCAGCAGCCAGGCAGGGGCGGATGAGCAGTTCTTC.

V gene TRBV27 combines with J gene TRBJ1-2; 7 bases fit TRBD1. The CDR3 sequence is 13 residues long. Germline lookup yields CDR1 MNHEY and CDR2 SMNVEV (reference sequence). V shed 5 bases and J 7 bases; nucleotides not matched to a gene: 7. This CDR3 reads CASSMGQSFGYTF. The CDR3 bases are TGTGCCAGCAGTATGGGACAGTCGTTTGGCTACACCTTC.

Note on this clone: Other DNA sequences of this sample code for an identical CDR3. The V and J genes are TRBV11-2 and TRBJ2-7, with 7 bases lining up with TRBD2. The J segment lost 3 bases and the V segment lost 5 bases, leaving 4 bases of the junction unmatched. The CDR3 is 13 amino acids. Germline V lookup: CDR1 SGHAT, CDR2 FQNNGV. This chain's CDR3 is CASSLREGYEQYF. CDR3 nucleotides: TGTGCCAGCAGCCTCAGGGAGGGCTACGAGCAGTACTTC. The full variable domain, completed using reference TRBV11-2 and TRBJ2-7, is EAGVAQSPRYKIIEKRQSVAFWCNPISGHATLYWYQQILGQGPKLLIQFQNNGVVDDSQLPKDRFSAERLKGVDSTLKIQPAKLEDSAVYLCASSLREGYEQYFGPGTRLTVT.

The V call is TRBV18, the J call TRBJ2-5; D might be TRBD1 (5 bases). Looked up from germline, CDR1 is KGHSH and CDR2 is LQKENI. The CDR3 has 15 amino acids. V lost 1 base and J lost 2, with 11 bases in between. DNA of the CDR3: TGTGCCAGCTCACCACTTGGGGCCGGACAAGAGACCCAGTACTTC. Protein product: CASSPLGAGQETQYF.

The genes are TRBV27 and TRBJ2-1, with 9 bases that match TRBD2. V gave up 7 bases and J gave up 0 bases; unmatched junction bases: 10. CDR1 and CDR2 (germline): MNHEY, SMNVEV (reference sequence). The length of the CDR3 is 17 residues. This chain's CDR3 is CASIGGISGSSYNEQFF. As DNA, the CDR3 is TGTGCCAGCATAGGGGGGATTAGCGGGAGCTCCTACAATGAGCAGTTCTTC.

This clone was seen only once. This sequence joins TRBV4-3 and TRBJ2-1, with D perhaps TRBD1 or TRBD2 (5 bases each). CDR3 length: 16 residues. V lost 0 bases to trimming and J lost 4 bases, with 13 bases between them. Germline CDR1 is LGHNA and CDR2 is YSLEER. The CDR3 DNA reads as TGCGCCAGCAGCCAAGATGGAGGACAAGCTTACAATGAGCAGTTCTTC. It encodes CASSQDGGQAYNEQFF.